A selection of T cell receptor beta chains follows, all from one sample in a study of immune reconstitution after stem cell transplant in scleroderma. TCRdb reprocessed the RT-PCR reads with MiXCR, giving one entry per CDR3 protein. The data contain 2,500 to 3,000 distinct CDR3 sequences, 3.6% of them seen just once; the ten biggest clones take up around 3.1%. The sample was acquired before or after autologous hematopoietic stem cell transplantation (not recorded which). The receptors derive from a human donor with systemic sclerosis. Each CDR3 is given with its conserved first and last residue. The order of the fields is clone size, V gene, D gene, J gene, CDR3 protein, CDR3 DNA. The D gene is left open where the match is weak. Size is omitted from some rows. Given values are once, few, many or a class for expanded clones.

medium-sized	TRBV29-1	-	TRBJ1-2	CSALEGHGYTF	TGCAGCGCCTTGGAGGGCCATGGCTACACCTTC
medium-sized	TRBV20-1	TRBD1	TRBJ2-7	CSASGQGWYEQYF	TGCAGTGCTAGCGGACAGGGGTGGTACGAGCAGTACTTC
medium-sized	TRBV6-6	-	TRBJ2-1	CASSPTHLWTPRSYNEQFF	TGTGCCAGCAGTCCAACTCATCTCTGGACCCCCCGCTCCTACAATGAGCAGTTCTTC
medium-sized	TRBV7-8	-	TRBJ2-1	CASSLLAAHEQFF	TGTGCCAGCAGCTTACTCGCAGCTCATGAGCAGTTCTTC
medium-sized	TRBV18	TRBD1	TRBJ2-5	CASSPPNRGQGTQYF	TGTGCCAGCTCACCACCGAACAGGGGGCAGGGGACCCAGTACTTC
-	TRBV28	-	TRBJ1-5	CATETPGGVVNQPQHF	TGTGCCACCGAAACCCCGGGGGGGGTGGTGAATCAGCCCCAGCATTTT
large	TRBV12-3/TRBV12-4	-	TRBJ2-1	CASTPRSGSTEQFF	TGTGCCAGCACTCCGCGATCCGGCTCGACCGAGCAGTTCTTC
medium-sized	TRBV7-7	-	TRBJ2-5	CASSSGTGTQKETQYF	TGTGCCAGCAGCTCGGGGACCGGGACGCAAAAAGAGACCCAGTACTTC
medium-sized	TRBV12-3/TRBV12-4	TRBD1	TRBJ1-5	CASSRQGSGQPQHF	TGTGCCAGCAGTCGACAGGGTTCGGGTCAGCCCCAGCATTTT
medium-sized	TRBV28	-	TRBJ1-4	CASRSTARQLFF	TGTGCCAGCAGATCTACAGCAAGGCAACTGTTTTTT
few	TRBV20-1	TRBD2	TRBJ2-1	CSARDGRLAGVDEQFF	TGCAGTGCTAGAGATGGGCGACTAGCGGGAGTCGATGAGCAGTTCTTC
medium-sized	TRBV29-1	-	TRBJ2-1	CSVDGVAGLSEQFF	TGCAGCGTTGATGGGGTAGCCGGGCTTTCTGAGCAGTTCTTC
medium-sized	TRBV29-1	TRBD2	TRBJ2-4	CSVEPGGDIQYF	TGCAGCGTCGAACCGGGGGGGGACATTCAGTACTTC
medium-sized	TRBV19	-	TRBJ1-4	CASSATVTEKLFF	TGTGCCAGTAGTGCGACGGTAACTGAAAAACTGTTTTTT
medium-sized	TRBV6-5	TRBD2	TRBJ2-7	CASSLGLAGGRQYF	TGTGCCAGCAGCTTAGGACTAGCGGGAGGGCGGCAGTACTTC
few	TRBV15	-	TRBJ1-1	CATSRPYGWGTEAFF	TGTGCCACCAGCAGACCTTACGGGTGGGGCACTGAAGCTTTCTTT